This T cell receptor (beta chain) was identified during a study of blood T cell repertoires in COVID-19. Study summary: The cDNA or gDNA used as material had been derived from T cells, B-cell-depleted T cells, or PBMCs.

Per germline, CDR1 MNHEY and CDR2 SMNVEV (reference sequence). The CDR3 loop spans 14 amino acids. Trimming shortened V by 5 bases and J by 0 bases, and 8 bases separated the two germline ends. Profiled with immunoSEQ multiplex PCR; TCRdb holds only in-frame clones, not every one. The sample lists roughly 350,000 clones; 85% were seen once. The chain uses TRBV27 and TRBJ1-5, with D tentatively TRBD1 (6 bases). Sequences were obtained from peripheral blood. The sequence derives from a woman younger than 35 with acute or convalescent COVID-19. The CDR3 sequence: CASSPRGSNQPQHF. DNA for the CDR3: TGTGCCAGCAGTCCCAGGGGTAGCAATCAGCCCCAGCATTTT.